Listed below are T cell receptor beta chains from one sample, sequenced in a study of T-cell memory formation after mild COVID-19. TCRdb ran MiXCR on the 5' RACE reads and lists one entry per CDR3 protein. This sample has hundreds of thousands of distinct CDR3 sequences; roughly 17% occur once, and the top ten carry approximately 8.1%. Material: PBMCs or a T cell subset sorted from them (not recorded which). These receptors were obtained from an adult woman who had mild COVID-19 (a few samples of this study predate the infection). Cell type and time point are not known. Both conserved end residues are trimmed from each CDR3. Only some rows state a clone size, as once, few, many or a class for expanded clones.

cdr3_aa v_call clone_size j_call
ASSNEVGELF TRBV27 few TRBJ2-2
ASISGQPAYGYT TRBV18 few TRBJ1-2
ASSRRSGLAGGASTGELF TRBV25-1 - TRBJ2-2
ASSQVWGRAHEQY TRBV4-3 - TRBJ2-7
ASSHNRGFYNEQF TRBV3-1 few TRBJ2-1
ASSFLTWDVSGDLYEQY TRBV7-2 many TRBJ2-7
ASSSLGGGYT TRBV12-3/TRBV12-4 - TRBJ1-2
ASSRAGMNYNEQF TRBV7-8 many TRBJ2-1
ASSFARGQTQY TRBV12-3/TRBV12-4 few TRBJ2-5
AWSATRLTYNEQF TRBV30 few TRBJ2-1
ASSLTLAVRTDTQY TRBV7-3 - TRBJ2-3
AISESKGEDYGYT TRBV10-3 - TRBJ1-2
ASSLFSGFISGNTIY TRBV28 few TRBJ1-3
ASSQFVTGPYGYT TRBV14 - TRBJ1-2
ASSEKGYSYEQY TRBV6-1 few TRBJ2-7
ASSLEIKREWGQY TRBV7-9 - TRBJ2-7
ASSAVLAGDQETQY TRBV5-4 - TRBJ2-5
ASSQDGTSGTYEQY TRBV4-1 few TRBJ2-7
ASSPGTDSLAYEQY TRBV18 few TRBJ2-7
ASSTGQGADEQY TRBV5-1 - TRBJ2-7
ASRGAGSPYEQY TRBV7-9 - TRBJ2-7
SARDWQGKTRGTEAF TRBV20-1 few TRBJ1-1
ASTGQAAYGYT TRBV3-1 few TRBJ1-2
ASSFLTGKYTGELF TRBV12-3/TRBV12-4 - TRBJ2-2
ASSLGARSAKAF TRBV12-3/TRBV12-4 - TRBJ1-1
ASSLGRKGATNEKLF TRBV7-8 many TRBJ1-4
ASSYLDRGRGYT TRBV6-5 few TRBJ1-2
SVDVASGASYNEQF TRBV29-1 - TRBJ2-1
SARTTGGGGYT TRBV20-1 - TRBJ1-2
ASSTDGQGNYEQY TRBV19 few TRBJ2-7
ASSLPWGSEAF TRBV5-1 - TRBJ1-1
ASSPDTGRNEKLF TRBV18 - TRBJ1-4
ASSFAYLGGGIYEQY TRBV12-3/TRBV12-4 - TRBJ2-7
ASSPSTGANTEAF TRBV5-1 many TRBJ1-1
ASSYGSYGYT TRBV7-2 - TRBJ1-2
AISGAGGVYEQY TRBV10-3 few TRBJ2-7
ATGFRNSNQPQH TRBV2 few TRBJ1-5
ASSPYRDDQPQH TRBV3-1 - TRBJ1-5
ASKRLYTGELF TRBV25-1 - TRBJ2-2
ASSQARQGKPGAF TRBV6-1 few TRBJ1-1
ASSPPGPGDEQY TRBV18 once TRBJ2-7
ASSLGRGGKTQY TRBV13 few TRBJ2-5
SVPSPGQGFYEQY TRBV29-1 many TRBJ2-7
ASSRGLAEETQY TRBV7-2 many TRBJ2-5
ASSYNDRAVTEAF TRBV7-9 few TRBJ1-1
ASSLGFKTSTDTQY TRBV5-1 - TRBJ2-3
ATSDSRLGRQTQY TRBV24-1 few TRBJ2-3
ASSYSRVGNTEAF TRBV6-5 few TRBJ1-1
ASSLAGGAYEQY TRBV7-9 many TRBJ2-7
ASSLEGTSGRYEQY TRBV7-8 - TRBJ2-7
ASSDLSGVLAGPTYEQY TRBV21-1 many TRBJ2-7
SVEWTGKPYEQY TRBV29-1 few TRBJ2-7